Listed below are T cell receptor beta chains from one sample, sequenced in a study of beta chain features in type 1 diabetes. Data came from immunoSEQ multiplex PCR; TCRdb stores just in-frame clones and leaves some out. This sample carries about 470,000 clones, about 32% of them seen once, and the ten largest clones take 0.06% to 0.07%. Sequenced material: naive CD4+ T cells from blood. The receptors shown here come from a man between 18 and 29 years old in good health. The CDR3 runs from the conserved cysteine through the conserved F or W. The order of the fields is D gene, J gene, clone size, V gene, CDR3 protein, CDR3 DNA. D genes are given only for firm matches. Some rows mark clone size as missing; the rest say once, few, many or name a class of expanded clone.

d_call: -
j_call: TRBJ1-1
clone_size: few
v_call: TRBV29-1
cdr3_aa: CSSHRINTEAFF
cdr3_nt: TGCAGCTCCCACAGGATTAACACTGAAGCTTTCTTT

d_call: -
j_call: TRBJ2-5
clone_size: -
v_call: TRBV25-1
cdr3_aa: CASTGVETQYF
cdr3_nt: TGTGCCAGCACTGGGGTGGAGACCCAGTACTTC

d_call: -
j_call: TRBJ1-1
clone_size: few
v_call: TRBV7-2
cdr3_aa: CASRRTGSTEAFF
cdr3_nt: TGTGCCAGCAGACGAACAGGGAGTACTGAAGCTTTCTTT

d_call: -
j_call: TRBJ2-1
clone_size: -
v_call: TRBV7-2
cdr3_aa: CASSLGGRYNEQFF
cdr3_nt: TGTGCCAGCAGCTTAGGAGGCAGATACAATGAGCAGTTCTTC

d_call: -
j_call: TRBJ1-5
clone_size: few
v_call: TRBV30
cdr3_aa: CAWSQIRDIHHYSNQPQHF
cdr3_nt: TGTGCCTGGAGTCAAATCCGGGACATCCATCACTATAGCAATCAGCCCCAGCATTTT

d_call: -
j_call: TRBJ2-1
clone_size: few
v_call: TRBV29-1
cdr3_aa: CSVKGQGTYNEQFF
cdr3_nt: TGCAGCGTAAAGGGACAAGGGACGTACAATGAGCAGTTCTTC

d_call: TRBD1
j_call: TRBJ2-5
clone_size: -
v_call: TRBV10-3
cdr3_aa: CAISAERTGKETQYF
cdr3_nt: TGTGCCATCAGTGCAGAAAGGACAGGAAAAGAGACCCAGTACTTC

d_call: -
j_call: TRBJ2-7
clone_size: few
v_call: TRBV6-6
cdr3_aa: CASRYGDGSYEQYF
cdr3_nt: TGTGCCAGCAGGTATGGGGACGGCTCCTACGAGCAGTACTTC

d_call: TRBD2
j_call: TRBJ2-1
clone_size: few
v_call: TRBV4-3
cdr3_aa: CASSQGLSGRTLDEQFF
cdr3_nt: TGCGCCAGCAGCCAAGGGCTTAGCGGGCGTACTTTGGATGAGCAGTTCTTC

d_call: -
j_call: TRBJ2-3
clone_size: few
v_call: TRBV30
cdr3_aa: CAWSAPSPDTQYF
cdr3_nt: TGTGCCTGGAGCGCCCCTTCTCCGGATACGCAGTATTTT

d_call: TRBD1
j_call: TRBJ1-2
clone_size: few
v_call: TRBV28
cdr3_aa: CASRDRVYGYTF
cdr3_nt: TGTGCCAGCAGGGACAGGGTCTATGGCTACACCTTC

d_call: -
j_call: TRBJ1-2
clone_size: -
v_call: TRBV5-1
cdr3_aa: CASSFDSLYGYTF
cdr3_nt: TGCGCCAGCAGCTTCGACAGCCTCTATGGCTACACCTTC

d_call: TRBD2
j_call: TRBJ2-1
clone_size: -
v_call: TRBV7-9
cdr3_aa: CASSARLAGVRYNEQFF
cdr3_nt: TGTGCCAGCAGCGCCAGACTAGCGGGAGTTCGGTACAATGAGCAGTTCTTC

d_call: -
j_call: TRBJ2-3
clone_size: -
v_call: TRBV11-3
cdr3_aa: CASSLPSTDTQYF
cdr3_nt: TGTGCCAGCAGCTTACCTAGCACAGATACGCAGTATTTT

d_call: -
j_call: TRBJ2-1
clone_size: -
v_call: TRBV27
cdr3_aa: CASSFSGYEQFF
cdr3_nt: TGTGCCAGCAGTTTCTCAGGGTATGAGCAGTTCTTC

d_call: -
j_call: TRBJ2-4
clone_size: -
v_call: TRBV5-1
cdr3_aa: CASSLEGSPAQYF
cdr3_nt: TGCGCCAGCAGCTTGGAGGGCAGCCCGGCTCAGTACTTC

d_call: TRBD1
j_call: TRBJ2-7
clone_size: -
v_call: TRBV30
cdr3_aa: CAWSGDRGWEQYF
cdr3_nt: TGTGCCTGGAGTGGGGACAGGGGCTGGGAGCAGTACTTC

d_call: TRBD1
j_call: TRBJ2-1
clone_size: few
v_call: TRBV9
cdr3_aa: CASSAFPGQGYNEQFF
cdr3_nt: TGTGCCAGCAGCGCTTTCCCGGGACAGGGGTACAATGAGCAGTTCTTC

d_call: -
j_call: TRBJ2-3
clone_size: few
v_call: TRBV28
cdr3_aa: CASRVTDTQYF
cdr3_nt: TGTGCCAGCAGGGTCACAGATACGCAGTATTTT

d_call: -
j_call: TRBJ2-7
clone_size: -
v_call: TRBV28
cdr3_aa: CASNGSPYEQYF
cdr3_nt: TGTGCCAGCAATGGTAGTCCCTACGAGCAGTACTTC

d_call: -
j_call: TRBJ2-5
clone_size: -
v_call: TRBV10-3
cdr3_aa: CAISEFEETQYF
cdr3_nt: TGTGCCATCAGTGAGTTTGAAGAGACCCAGTACTTC

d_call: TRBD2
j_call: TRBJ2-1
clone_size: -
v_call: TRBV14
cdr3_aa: CASSQEGTVAGHYNEQFF
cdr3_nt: TGTGCCAGCAGCCAAGAAGGGACTGTAGCGGGACACTACAATGAGCAGTTCTTC

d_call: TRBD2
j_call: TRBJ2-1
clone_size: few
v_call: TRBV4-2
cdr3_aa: CASQIRPGLEVDEQFF
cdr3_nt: TGTGCCAGCCAAATCCGACCGGGACTAGAAGTTGATGAGCAGTTCTTC

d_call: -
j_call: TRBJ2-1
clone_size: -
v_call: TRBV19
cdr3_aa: CASSIVQGNEQFF
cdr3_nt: TGTGCCAGTAGTATAGTGCAGGGCAATGAGCAGTTCTTC

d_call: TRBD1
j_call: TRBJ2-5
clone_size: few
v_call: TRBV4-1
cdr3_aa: CASSQEGTAQETQYF
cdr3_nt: TGCGCCAGCAGCCAAGAGGGGACAGCACAAGAGACCCAGTACTTC

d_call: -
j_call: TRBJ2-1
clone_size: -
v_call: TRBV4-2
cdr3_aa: CASSQAPGAGEQFF
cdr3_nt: TGTGCCAGCAGCCAAGCTCCGGGGGCAGGTGAGCAGTTCTTC

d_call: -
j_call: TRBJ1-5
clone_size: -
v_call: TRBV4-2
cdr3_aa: CASSQDLTGRQPQHF
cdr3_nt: TGTGCCAGCAGCCAAGATTTAACAGGGCGGCAGCCCCAGCATTTT

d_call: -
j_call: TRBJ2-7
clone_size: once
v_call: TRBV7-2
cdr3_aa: CASSLVGGLSIYEQYF
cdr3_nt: TGTGCCAGCAGCTTAGTGGGAGGACTAAGTATCTACGAGCAGTACTTC

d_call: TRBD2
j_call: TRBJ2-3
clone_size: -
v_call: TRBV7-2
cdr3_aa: CASSFVSGSITDTQYF
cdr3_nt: TGTGCCAGCAGCTTTGTGAGCGGGAGCATCACAGATACGCAGTATTTT

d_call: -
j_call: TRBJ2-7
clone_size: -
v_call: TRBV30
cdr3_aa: CASKYGATYEQYF
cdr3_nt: TGTGCCTCGAAGTACGGGGCTACCTACGAGCAGTACTTC

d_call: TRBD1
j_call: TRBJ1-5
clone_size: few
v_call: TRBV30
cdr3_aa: CAWSRTGLFNQPQHF
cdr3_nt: TGTGCCTGGAGTCGGACAGGGCTTTTTAATCAGCCCCAGCATTTT

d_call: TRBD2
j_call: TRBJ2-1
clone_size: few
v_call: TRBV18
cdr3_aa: CASSVIAGGRYNEQFF
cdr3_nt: TGTGCCAGCTCAGTCATAGCGGGAGGGCGATACAATGAGCAGTTCTTC

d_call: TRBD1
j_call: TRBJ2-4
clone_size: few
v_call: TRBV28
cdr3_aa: CASSLNSRGRGNIQYF
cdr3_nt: TGTGCCAGCAGCCTAAACTCTAGGGGGCGCGGAAACATTCAGTACTTC

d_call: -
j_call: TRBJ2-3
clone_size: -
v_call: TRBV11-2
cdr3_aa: CASSLRGLTDTQYF
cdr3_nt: TGTGCCAGCAGCTTGCGGGGATTAACAGATACGCAGTATTTT

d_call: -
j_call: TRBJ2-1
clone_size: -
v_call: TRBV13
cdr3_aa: CASRGYNEQFF
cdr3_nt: TGTGCCAGCAGGGGGTACAATGAGCAGTTCTTC

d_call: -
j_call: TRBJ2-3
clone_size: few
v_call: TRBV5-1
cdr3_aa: CASSLYVSTDTQYF
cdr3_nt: TGCGCCAGCAGCTTATATGTCAGCACAGATACGCAGTATTTT

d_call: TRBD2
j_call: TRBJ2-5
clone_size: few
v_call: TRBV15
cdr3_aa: CATSRESGRETQYF
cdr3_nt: TGTGCCACCAGCAGAGAGAGCGGGAGGGAGACCCAGTACTTC

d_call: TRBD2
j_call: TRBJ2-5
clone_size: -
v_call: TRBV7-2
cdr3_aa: CASSKTSGPYQETQYF
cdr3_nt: TGTGCCAGCAGTAAAACTAGCGGGCCGTACCAAGAGACCCAGTACTTC

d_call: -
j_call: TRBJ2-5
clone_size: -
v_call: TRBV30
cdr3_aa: CAWSVTRGALETQYF
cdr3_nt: TGTGCCTGGAGTGTAACCAGGGGCGCTTTGGAGACCCAGTACTTC

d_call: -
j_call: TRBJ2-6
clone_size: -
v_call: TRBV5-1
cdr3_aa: CASSLGSGANVLTF
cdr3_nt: TGCGCCAGCAGCTTGGGCTCTGGGGCCAACGTCCTGACTTTC

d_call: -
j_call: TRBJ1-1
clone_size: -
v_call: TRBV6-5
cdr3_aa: CASSYTGRPGAFF
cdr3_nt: TGTGCCAGCAGTTATACTGGGCGTCCCGGAGCTTTCTTT

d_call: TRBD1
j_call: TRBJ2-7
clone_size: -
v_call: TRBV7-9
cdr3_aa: CASSTTGTGAYEQYF
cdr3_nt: TGTGCCAGCAGCACCACCGGGACAGGGGCCTACGAGCAGTACTTC

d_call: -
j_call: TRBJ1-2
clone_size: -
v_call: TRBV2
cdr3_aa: CAGRISGGYTF
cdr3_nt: TGTGCCGGGAGGATATCTGGCGGCTACACCTTC

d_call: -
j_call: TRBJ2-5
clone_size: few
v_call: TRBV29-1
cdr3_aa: CSVLGWRARETQYF
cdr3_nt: TGCAGCGTCCTGGGGTGGCGGGCAAGAGAGACCCAGTACTTC

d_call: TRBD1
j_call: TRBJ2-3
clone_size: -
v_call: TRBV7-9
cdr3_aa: CASSLGTGYTDTQYF
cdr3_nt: TGTGCCAGCAGCTTAGGGACAGGCTACACAGATACGCAGTATTTT

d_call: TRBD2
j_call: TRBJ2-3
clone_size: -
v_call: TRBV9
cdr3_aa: CASSVASAGLAGGPTDTQYF
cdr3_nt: TGTGCCAGCAGCGTAGCTAGTGCTGGACTAGCGGGAGGGCCTACAGATACGCAGTATTTT

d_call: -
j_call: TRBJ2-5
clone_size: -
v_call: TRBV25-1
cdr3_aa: CASSESGRPQETQYF
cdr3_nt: TGTGCCAGCAGTGAATCGGGACGGCCTCAAGAGACCCAGTACTTC

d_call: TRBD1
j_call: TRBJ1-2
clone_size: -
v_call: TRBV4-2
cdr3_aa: CASSQDQGDGYTF
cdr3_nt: TGTGCCAGCAGCCAAGATCAGGGGGACGGCTACACCTTC

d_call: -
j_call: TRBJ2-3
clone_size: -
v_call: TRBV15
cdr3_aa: CATSRDDWRADTQYF
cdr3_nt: TGTGCCACCAGCAGAGATGACTGGAGGGCAGATACGCAGTATTTT